This T cell receptor (beta chain) appears in the sequencing data of a study of CD8 T cells in ankylosing spondylitis. Study observations and caveats: A TCR beta motif of eight highly homologous variants appeared characteristic of ankylosing spondylitis blood. In peripheral blood, disease-linked CD8+ clones occurred at relatively low frequencies. Earlier reports found some motif variants in synovial fluid and blood in reactive arthritis. Reportedly, matched ankylosing spondylitis synovial fluid was significantly enriched for disease-linked clones.

This clonotype was seen at least ten times. The antigen is not known. The CDR3 runs to 15 residues. The V end was cut by 7 bases, the J end by 3 bases, with 16 bases between. Quantitative 5'-RACE with molecular barcodes generated TCR beta libraries. TCRdb recomputed calls from the 5' RACE reads with MiXCR, one row per CDR3 protein. Of about 540,000 distinct CDR3 sequences listed, roughly 12% are singletons. The clonotype comes from a male donor with ankylosing spondylitis. The rearrangement links TRBV12-3 or TRBV12-4 to TRBJ2-1; D is possibly TRBD2 (6 bases). The sample comprised blood, either unsorted or a sorted T cell fraction (not recorded which). The CDR3 bases are TGTGCCAGCACCCGCGGTGTGGGAGGCTACAATGAGCAGTTCTTC. Its translation: CASTRGVGGYNEQFF.